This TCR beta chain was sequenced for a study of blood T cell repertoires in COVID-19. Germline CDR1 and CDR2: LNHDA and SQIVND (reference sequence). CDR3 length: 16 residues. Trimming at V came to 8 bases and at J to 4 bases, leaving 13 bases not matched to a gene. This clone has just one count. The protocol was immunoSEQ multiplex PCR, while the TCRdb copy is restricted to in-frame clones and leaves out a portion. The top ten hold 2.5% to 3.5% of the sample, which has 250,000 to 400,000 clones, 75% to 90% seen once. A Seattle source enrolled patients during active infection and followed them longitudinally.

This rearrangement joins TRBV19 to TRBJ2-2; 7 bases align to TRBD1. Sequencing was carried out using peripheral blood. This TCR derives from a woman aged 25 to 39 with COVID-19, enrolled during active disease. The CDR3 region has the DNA TGTGCCAGTTCCGCCCGGGACAGCCCATCCACCGGGGAGCTGTTTTTT. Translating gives CASSARDSPSTGELFF.